Here is one TCR beta chain with its context. The antigen this receptor binds is unknown. No base quality values were provided; no much bigger clone lies one nucleotide off. These data are taken from a study of blood T cell repertoires in COVID-19 (dated by TCRdb to the early 2020s). About the study as a whole: The collaborator samples originated in the United States, Italy and Spain and spanned the acute and convalescent phases of COVID-19. The prospective study material was composed of cDNA or gDNA derived from T cells, B-cell-depleted T cells, or PBMCs. The dataset comprised deeply sampled blood TCRbeta repertoires from subjects exposed to, actively infected with, or recovered from COVID-19. The repertoires were released in a freely available public database meant as a resource for research on the immune response to SARS-CoV-2. Samples were obtained from the ongoing ImmuneRACE study (first 160 participants) and from about 1,300 subjects provided by 6 global collaborators. Sample metadata almost always included a de-identified subject ID, COVID-19 status, age in years and sex. HLA class I and class II types, where available, came from metadata supplied by the sample provider rather than from assay-based typing. Study-wide conclusions, independent of this receptor: The amount of clinical and demographic metadata varied by source and participant and was provided uncurated.

From the germline V gene (reference sequence), CDR1 is MNHEY and CDR2 is SMNVEV. Trimming takes 6 bases off V and 6 bases off J; junction bases not matched to a gene: 4. From cysteine to phenylalanine, the CDR3 is 13 amino acids long. The retained sequence is limited to the CDR3, 39 bases, with the frame set at the first base. TCRbeta CDR3 regions were amplified from genomic DNA by means of the immunoSEQ Assay, a bias-controlled multiplex PCR. The study's processing was this. Within the assay, amplification of reference gene primers was used to estimate how many nucleated cells each sample contained. To quantify the absolute abundance of each unique TCRbeta CDR3 rearrangement, sequence reads were collapsed and filtered. For each sample, productive Simpson clonality was calculated as the square root of Simpson's diversity index over productive rearrangements. TCRdb took over this immuneACCESS table, retaining in-frame rearrangements with V and J assigned. Such tables are incomplete; in checked studies, under half of the missing clones stem from an unresolved V gene, and the remainder is unexplained. The D gene and trimming were derived from the DNA, and the V and J assignments and clone size from that table. This sample holds about 170,000 clones; around 82% were observed only once. Jointly, the top ten make up 10% of the sample.

The collaborating institutions used their own protocols to collect whole blood in K2EDTA tubes. For TCRbeta analysis, collaborators shipped samples as frozen whole blood, isolated PBMCs, or DNA extracted from either of those sample types. Sequenced material: peripheral blood. The rearranged segments are TRBV27 and TRBJ2-1, and 8 junction bases match TRBD2. This receptor was identified in an elderly woman with active or convalescent COVID-19. Here the CDR3 is given as CASRAGVANEQFF. The bases read TGTGCCAGCAGAGCGGGAGTGGCCAATGAGCAGTTCTTC.